This paragraph covers one TCR beta chain sequence. Its binding antigen is unknown. It has no much larger one-base neighbor in the sample; base qualities were not kept. The data originate from a study of T cell responses to AZD1222 COVID-19 vaccine (dated by TCRdb to about 2021). Concerning the study at large: TCR sequencing covered 233 trial participants: 200 to 210 given two doses of AZD1222 and about 26 given two doses of MenACWY control vaccine. Trial participants were enrolled by age into 18-55, 56-69 and 70-plus year subgroups, with 148, 28 and 57 TCR-sequenced participants respectively. The study at large found these results: Because no day 14 peak-response samples were available, repertoires were characterized only after the peak T cell response. Conclusions about previously exposed vaccinees were limited because only six or seven AZD1222 recipients were SARS-CoV-2 seropositive at baseline. The vaccine-associated CD4 TCRs covered the entire spike protein, and the dominant responses fell in regions 160-218 and 743-854. The 56-69-year group was small, and its depth increase did not reach significance, likely because of low power. After two AZD1222 doses, both the breadth and the depth of spike-specific TCRs were significantly higher than at day 0 and than in MenACWY recipients. Reportedly, almost half of the unique spike-specific TCRs recognized epitopes lying outside the regions that are mutated in the B.1.351 and B.1.1.7 variants. Participants were mostly white British and included more females than males, and it was suggested by the authors that clonal diversity may have been underestimated.

Interpreted using the paper, the time point label stands for: baseline before first vaccination. The treatment or condition label, read with the paper, signifies: meningococcal conjugate vaccine given as trial control. Samples from vaccinated people were obtained from the UK trials COV001 and COV002, which included a single-blind randomized controlled phase 2/3 trial of AZD1222 (ChAdOx1 nCoV-19) in healthy adults. Trial participant PBMC samples were collected at day 0 and day 28 after the second dose for TCRbeta chain sequencing. From the cysteine through the phenylalanine, the CDR3 covers 16 amino acids. Left in the record is the CDR3 DNA by itself, 48 bases read in frame from the first base. After removal of 4 bases from V and 5 bases from J, the junction retains 8 bases not matched to a gene. Taken from the germline V gene (reference sequence), the CDR1 and CDR2 loops are LNHDA and SQIVND. The CDR3 regions of human TCRbeta chains were subjected to immunosequencing. From the authors' description of their analysis: Repertoire TCRs were matched against a reference library of SARS-CoV-2-specific TCRs generated with the MIRA antigen-specificity platform. Breadth was defined as the fraction of unique TCRs that were SARS-CoV-2-associated, and depth was defined as the fraction of total T cells that were SARS-CoV-2-associated. Using the MIRA data, each spike-specific TCR was assigned both to the spike region to which the TCR was reactive and to a CD4 or CD8 class. Log10-transformed breadth and depth values were compared by one-way ANOVA with Sidak's multiple comparisons tests. The immuneACCESS repertoire file appears here via TCRdb, limited to in-frame rearrangements. These files lack a portion of the clones; in checked studies, under half of the deficit traces to unresolved V genes, and the cause of the others is not known. The DNA was the basis for D and trimming; V, J and clone size are from that table. The sample table lists 100,000 to 150,000 clones, 90% of them with a count of one. The top ten clones comprise 4% to 5.5% of the sample.

The material was peripheral blood, obtained on day 0 of MenACWY control vaccination. This receptor was obtained from an adult in good health. The sequence is built from TRBV19 and TRBJ2-2, with 9 junctional bases fitting TRBD1. The nucleotide sequence is given as TGTGCCAGTAGTAAGGTCCGGGACAGGGCGACCGGGGAGCTGTTTTTT. Translated, this gives CASSKVRDRATGELFF.